This T cell receptor (beta chain) was found in a study of blood T cell repertoires in COVID-19. Sequencing was performed with immunoSEQ multiplex PCR; in TCRdb, only in-frame clones are kept and a portion is missing. The data hold just over 300,000 clones, with approximately 88% observed a single time. There are 13 residues in the CDR3. The V and J ends lost 4 bases and 4 bases, in that order; junction bases with no gene match: 2. Germline values: CDR1 SGHRS, CDR2 YFSETQ. The cohort comprised adults aged 18 to 89 years residing in under 25 US areas. Among Cohort 3 donors, those recovered had two negative PCRs, clearance, or symptom resolution.

The chain joins TRBV5-1 to TRBJ2-3; the match to TRBD2 covers 8 bases. The sequenced material came from PBMCs or T cells enriched from blood (not recorded which). This TCR came from a woman aged 18-29 years who had recovered from COVID-19. The CDR3 spells CASSPGGADTQYF. DNA for the CDR3: TGCGCCAGCAGCCCGGGGGGGGCAGATACGCAGTATTTT.